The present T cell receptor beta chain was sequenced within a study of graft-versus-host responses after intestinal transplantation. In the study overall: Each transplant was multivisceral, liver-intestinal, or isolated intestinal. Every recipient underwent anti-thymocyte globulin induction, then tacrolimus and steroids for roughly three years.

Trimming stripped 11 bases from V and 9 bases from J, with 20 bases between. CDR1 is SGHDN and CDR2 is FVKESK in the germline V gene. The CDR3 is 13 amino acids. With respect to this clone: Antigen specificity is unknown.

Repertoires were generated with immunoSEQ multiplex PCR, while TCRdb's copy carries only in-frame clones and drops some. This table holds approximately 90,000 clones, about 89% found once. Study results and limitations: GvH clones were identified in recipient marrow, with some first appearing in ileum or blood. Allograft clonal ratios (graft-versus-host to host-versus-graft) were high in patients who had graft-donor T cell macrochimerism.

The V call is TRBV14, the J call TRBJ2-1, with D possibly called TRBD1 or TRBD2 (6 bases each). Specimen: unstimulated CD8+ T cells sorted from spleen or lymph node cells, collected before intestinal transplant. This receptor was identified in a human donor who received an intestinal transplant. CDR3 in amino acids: CASQVFSGAEQFF. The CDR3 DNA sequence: TGTGCCTCCCAAGTCTTTTCGGGGGCTGAGCAGTTCTTC.